The rows below give T cell receptor beta chains drawn from one sample of a study of radiotherapy plus CTLA-4 blockade in lung cancer. TCRdb keeps only in-frame clones here, not all; method: immunoSEQ multiplex PCR. The table records roughly 80,000 clones, about four fifths of them present only once. Sequenced here: peripheral blood, sampled from a patient treated with radiotherapy plus ipilimumab. The origin of the receptors is a human donor with non-small cell lung cancer who had a partial response to radiotherapy plus ipilimumab. Some clones in this sample may be carry-over from other donors' samples. The conserved cysteine and the conserved F or W are not part of the CDR3 here. Each record gives: CDR3 length, V gene, J gene, clone size, CDR3 protein. Clone size is stated in some rows and not others, as once, few, many or a class when expanded.

11,TRBV2,TRBJ2-2,-,ASAEQWTGELF
14,TRBV18,TRBJ2-5,-,ASSPDRLRWSETQY
13,TRBV7-3,TRBJ1-1,-,ASSPRAGTGFEAF
13,TRBV2,TRBJ1-6,-,ASSDGPTQGSPLH
14,TRBV25-1,TRBJ2-1,-,ASSDQIGGAVDEQF
11,TRBV7-9,TRBJ1-1,few,ASSWTGSTEAF
15,TRBV7-6,TRBJ2-1,once,ASSSRTSGMPYNEQF
13,TRBV28,TRBJ1-6,-,ASTSSRSYNSPLH
12,TRBV4-2,TRBJ2-1,-,ASSPRLAGNEQF
14,TRBV28,TRBJ1-5,-,ASSSDSWTRNQPQH
13,TRBV15,TRBJ1-6,-,ATSRDWGDNSPLH
13,TRBV28,TRBJ2-2,-,ASSPSGDPIRELF
12,TRBV6-5,TRBJ1-1,-,ASKIDRMNTEAF
13,TRBV6-5,TRBJ1-2,once,ASSYYQTENYGYT
14,TRBV6-6,TRBJ2-7,few,ASSASGQGASYEQY
12,TRBV6-1,TRBJ1-1,-,ASRDRGRNTEAF
13,TRBV25-1,TRBJ2-7,-,ASSNPGQASYEQY
15,TRBV5-5,TRBJ2-3,-,ASSLATSGRVADTQY
12,TRBV27,TRBJ2-7,-,ASRPSGPSYEQY
12,TRBV18,TRBJ2-5,-,ASSPRRGQETQY
13,TRBV7-2,TRBJ2-3,-,ASSTRAGGTDTQY
12,TRBV6-5,TRBJ2-2,-,ASSLQGVVGELF
13,TRBV19,TRBJ2-2,few,ASRFRDRESGELF
14,TRBV7-6,TRBJ2-2,-,ASRGSGQKNTGELF
11,TRBV5-6,TRBJ2-5,-,ASSRTAQETQY
15,TRBV11-3,TRBJ2-1,-,ASTGTSGGARGNEQF
12,TRBV2,TRBJ2-6,-,ACTRSSGANVLT
15,TRBV4-3,TRBJ1-5,-,ASSQEYRSDGNQPQH
13,TRBV7-2,TRBJ2-7,-,ASSLGGGQPYEQY
12,TRBV19,TRBJ2-5,-,ASSTVGEQGTQY
12,TRBV15,TRBJ1-2,-,ATSRGGQGYGYT
12,TRBV27,TRBJ2-1,-,ASSFEGRYNEQF
13,TRBV9,TRBJ2-2,-,ASSGAGISTGELF
14,TRBV29-1,TRBJ1-2,-,SVLMTGGLRSYGYT
12,TRBV28,TRBJ1-1,-,ATIKRGAYTEAF
13,TRBV27,TRBJ1-2,once,ASRPRQGQLYGYT
12,TRBV7-9,TRBJ2-5,-,ASSPGLAEETQY
10,TRBV6-1,TRBJ1-5,-,ASATGNQPQH
11,TRBV2,TRBJ1-2,few,ASRAGFGYGYT
11,TRBV2,TRBJ2-3,-,ASSGGLADTQY
12,TRBV6-1,TRBJ1-4,once,ASRGRGSNEKLF